The source of this T cell receptor (beta chain) is a study of T cell repertoires in cytomegalovirus infection. Study findings and constraints: HLA-C-restricted TCR beta clonotypes specific for CMV led the ex vivo response.

Note on this clonotype: The antigen is not known.

Using its own MiXCR run on the reads, TCRdb lists one record per CDR3 protein. The sample contains roughly 920,000 distinct CDR3 sequences, about a third of which appear only once. The V end lost 4 bases, the J end lost 3 bases, and 13 bases lay between the germline ends. This CDR3 spans 15 amino acids. The sample in question was cultured CD8+ T cells from PBMCs, obtained from culture after CMV antigen stimulation. The V and J genes are TRBV12-3 or TRBV12-4 and TRBJ2-1; D not resolved. The TCR was taken from a human donor in good health (CMV status not recorded). Some clones in this sample may be carry-over from other donors' samples. The CDR3 sequence: CASSYRPPGYNEQFF. The CDR3 DNA reads as TGTGCCAGCAGTTATCGACCCCCGGGCTACAATGAGCAGTTCTTC.